Following are 2 T cell receptor beta chains from one sample sequenced in a study of human T cells and chemical hapten exposure. TCRdb re-analysed the RACE reads in MiXCR, keeping a single row per CDR3 protein. The table lists fewer than 100,000 distinct CDR3 sequences, approximately 12% of them singletons. The time point is: patch test 1, 2 weeks after DPC sensitization. Treatment in this sample: therapeutic diphenylcyclopropenone sensitization with weekly scalp DPC. This specimen was whole blood, taken in connection with sensitization to the hapten diphenylcyclopropenone (DPC). These receptors originate from a woman in her sixties with alopecia areata. Some clones in this sample may be carry-over from other donors' samples.

The V and J genes are TRBV30 and TRBJ1-1; D gene uncertain. CDR1 is GTSNPN and CDR2 is SVGIG in the germline V gene (reference sequence). Trimming removed 0 bases at V and 0 bases at J, with 8 bases between. This CDR3 has 14 amino acids. CDR3 bases: TGTGCCTGGAGTGTGTTCAACATGAACACTGAAGCTTTCTTT. Translated: CAWSVFNMNTEAFF.

A few counts support this clonotype. The CDR3 DNA reads TGTGCCAGCAGCTTAGTCAGGGGGGACTACGAGCAGTACTTC. Amino acids: CASSLVRGDYEQYF. The J gene is TRBJ2-7, the V gene TRBV11-2, with D perhaps TRBD1 (7 bases). V lost 1 base and J 3 bases, leaving 10 bases between the germline ends. This CDR3 comprises 14 residues. Germline assignment: CDR1 SGHAT and CDR2 FQNNGV.